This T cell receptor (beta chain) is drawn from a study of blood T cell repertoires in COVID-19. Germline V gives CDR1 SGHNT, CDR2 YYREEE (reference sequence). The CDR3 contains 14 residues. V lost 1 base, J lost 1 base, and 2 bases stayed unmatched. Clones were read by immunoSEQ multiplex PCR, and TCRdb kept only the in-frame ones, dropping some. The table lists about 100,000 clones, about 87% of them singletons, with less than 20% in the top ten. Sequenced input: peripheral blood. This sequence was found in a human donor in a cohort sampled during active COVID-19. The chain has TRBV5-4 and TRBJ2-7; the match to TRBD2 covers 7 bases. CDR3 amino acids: CASSLRRESYEQYF. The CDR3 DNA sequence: TGTGCCAGCAGCTTGCGGCGGGAGTCCTACGAGCAGTACTTC.